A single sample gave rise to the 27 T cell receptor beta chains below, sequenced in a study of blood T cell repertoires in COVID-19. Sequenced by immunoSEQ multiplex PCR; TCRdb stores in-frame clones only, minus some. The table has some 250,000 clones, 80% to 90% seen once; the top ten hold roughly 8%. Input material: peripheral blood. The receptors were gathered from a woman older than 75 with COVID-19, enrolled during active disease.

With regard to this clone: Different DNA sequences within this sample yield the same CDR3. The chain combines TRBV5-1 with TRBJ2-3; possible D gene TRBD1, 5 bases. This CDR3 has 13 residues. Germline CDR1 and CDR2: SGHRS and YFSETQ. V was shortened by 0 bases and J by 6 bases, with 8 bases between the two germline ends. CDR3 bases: TGCGCCAGCAGCTTGGGCAGGGCCGATACGCAGTATTTT. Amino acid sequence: CASSLGRADTQYF.

This CDR3 reads CASRTAAYGYTF. For the CDR3, the DNA is TGTGCCAGCAGAACAGCCGCCTATGGCTACACCTTC. The rearrangement joins TRBV27 to TRBJ1-2; D gene ambiguous. CDR1 MNHEY and CDR2 SMNVEV come from the germline V gene (reference sequence). The CDR3 is 12 residues long. V lost 6 bases, J lost 4 bases, and 9 bases lay in between.

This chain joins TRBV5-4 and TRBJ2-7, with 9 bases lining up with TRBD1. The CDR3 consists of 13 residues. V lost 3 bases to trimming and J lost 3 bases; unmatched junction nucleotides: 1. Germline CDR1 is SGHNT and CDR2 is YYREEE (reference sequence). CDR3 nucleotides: TGTGCCAGCAGCTCGGGACAGGGCTACGAGCAGTACTTC. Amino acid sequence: CASSSGQGYEQYF.

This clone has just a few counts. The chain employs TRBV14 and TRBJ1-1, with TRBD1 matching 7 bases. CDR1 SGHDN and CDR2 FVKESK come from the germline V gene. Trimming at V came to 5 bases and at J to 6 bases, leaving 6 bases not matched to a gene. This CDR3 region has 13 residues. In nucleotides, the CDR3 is TGTGCCAGCAGCAAGCAGGGGGTAGCTGAAGCTTTCTTT. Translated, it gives CASSKQGVAEAFF.

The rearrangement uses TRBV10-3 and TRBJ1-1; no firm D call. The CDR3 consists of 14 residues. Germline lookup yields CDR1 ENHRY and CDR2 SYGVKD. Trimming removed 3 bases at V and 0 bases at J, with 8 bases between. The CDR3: CAISDGGLNTEAFF. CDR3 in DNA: TGTGCCATCAGTGACGGAGGTCTGAACACTGAAGCTTTCTTT.

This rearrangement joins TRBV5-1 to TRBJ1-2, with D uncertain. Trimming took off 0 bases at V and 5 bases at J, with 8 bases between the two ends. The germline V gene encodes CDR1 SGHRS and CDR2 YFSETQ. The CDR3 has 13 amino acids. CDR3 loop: CASSLVAAYGYTF. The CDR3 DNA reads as TGCGCCAGCAGCTTGGTCGCGGCGTATGGCTACACCTTC.

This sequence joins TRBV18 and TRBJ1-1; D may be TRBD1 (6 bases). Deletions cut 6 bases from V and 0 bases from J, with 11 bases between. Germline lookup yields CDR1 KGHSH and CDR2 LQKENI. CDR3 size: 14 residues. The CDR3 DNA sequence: TGTGCCAGCTCGGATAGGGGGATGAACACTGAAGCTTTCTTT. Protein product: CASSDRGMNTEAFF.

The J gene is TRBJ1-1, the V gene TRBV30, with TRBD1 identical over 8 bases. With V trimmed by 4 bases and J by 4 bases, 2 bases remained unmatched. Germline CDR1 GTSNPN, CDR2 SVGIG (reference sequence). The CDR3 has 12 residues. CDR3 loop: CAWNRGVTEAFF. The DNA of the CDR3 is TGTGCCTGGAACAGGGGGGTCACTGAAGCTTTCTTT.

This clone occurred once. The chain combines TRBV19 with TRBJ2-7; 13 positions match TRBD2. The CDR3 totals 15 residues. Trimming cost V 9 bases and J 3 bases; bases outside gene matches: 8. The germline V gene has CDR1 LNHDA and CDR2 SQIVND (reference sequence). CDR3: CASSRGLAGIYEQYF. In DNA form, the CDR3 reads TGTGCCAGCAGCAGGGGACTAGCGGGGATCTACGAGCAGTACTTC.

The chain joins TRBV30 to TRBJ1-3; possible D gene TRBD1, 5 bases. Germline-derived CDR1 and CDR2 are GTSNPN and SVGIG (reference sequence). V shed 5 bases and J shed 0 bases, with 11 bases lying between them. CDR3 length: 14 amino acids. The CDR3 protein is CAWDSGSSGNTIYF. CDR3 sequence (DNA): TGTGCCTGGGACAGTGGGAGCTCTGGAAACACCATATATTTT.

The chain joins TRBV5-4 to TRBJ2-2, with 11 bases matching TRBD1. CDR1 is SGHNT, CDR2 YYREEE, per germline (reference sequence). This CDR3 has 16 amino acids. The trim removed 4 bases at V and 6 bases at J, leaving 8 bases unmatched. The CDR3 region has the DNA TGTGCCAGCAGCCACCGGGACAGGGGGATAGCCGGGGAGCTGTTTTTT. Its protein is CASSHRDRGIAGELFF. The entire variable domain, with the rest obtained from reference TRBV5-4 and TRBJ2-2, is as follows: ETGVTQSPTHLIKTRGQQVTLRCSSQSGHNTVSWYQQALGQGPQFIFQYYREEENGRGNFPPRFSGLQFPNYSSELNVNALELDDSALYLCASSHRDRGIAGELFFGEGSRLTVL.

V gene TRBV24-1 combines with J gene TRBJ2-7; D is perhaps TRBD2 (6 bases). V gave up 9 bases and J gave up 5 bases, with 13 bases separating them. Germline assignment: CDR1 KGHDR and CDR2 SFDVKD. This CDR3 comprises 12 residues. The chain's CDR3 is CATAGEADEQYF. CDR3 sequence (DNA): TGTGCCACCGCCGGGGAGGCGGACGAGCAGTACTTC.

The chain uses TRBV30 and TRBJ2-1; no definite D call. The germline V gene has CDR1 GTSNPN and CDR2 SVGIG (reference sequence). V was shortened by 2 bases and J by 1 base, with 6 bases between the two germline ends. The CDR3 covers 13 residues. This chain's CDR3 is CAWSSASYNEQFF. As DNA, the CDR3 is TGTGCCTGGAGTTCAGCGTCCTACAATGAGCAGTTCTTC.

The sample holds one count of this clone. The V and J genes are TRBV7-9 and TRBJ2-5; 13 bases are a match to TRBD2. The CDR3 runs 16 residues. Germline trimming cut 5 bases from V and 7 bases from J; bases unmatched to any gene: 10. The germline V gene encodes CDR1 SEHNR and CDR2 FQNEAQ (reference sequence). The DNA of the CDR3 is TGTGCCAGCAGCCCAGGACTAGCGGGAGTAAAAGGGACCCAGTACTTC. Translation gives CASSPGLAGVKGTQYF.

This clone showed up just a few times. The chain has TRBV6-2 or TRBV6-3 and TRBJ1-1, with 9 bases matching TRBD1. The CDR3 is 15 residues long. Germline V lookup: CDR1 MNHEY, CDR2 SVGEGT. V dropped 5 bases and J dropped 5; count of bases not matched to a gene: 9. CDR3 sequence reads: CASSRNTGGATEAFF. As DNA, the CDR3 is TGTGCCAGCAGTCGAAATACAGGGGGCGCGACTGAAGCTTTCTTT.

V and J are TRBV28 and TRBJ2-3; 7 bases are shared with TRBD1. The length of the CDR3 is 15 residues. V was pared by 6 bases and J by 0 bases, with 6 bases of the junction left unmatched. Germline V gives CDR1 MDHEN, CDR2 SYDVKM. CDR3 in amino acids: CASRGTAPSTDTQYF. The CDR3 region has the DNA TGTGCCAGCAGGGGGACAGCACCTAGCACAGATACGCAGTATTTT. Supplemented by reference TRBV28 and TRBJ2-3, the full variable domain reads DVKVTQSSRYLVKRTGEKVFLECVQDMDHENMFWYRQDPGLGLRLIYFSYDVKMKEKGDIPEGYSVSREKKERFSLILESASTNQTSMYLCASRGTAPSTDTQYFGPGTRLTVL.

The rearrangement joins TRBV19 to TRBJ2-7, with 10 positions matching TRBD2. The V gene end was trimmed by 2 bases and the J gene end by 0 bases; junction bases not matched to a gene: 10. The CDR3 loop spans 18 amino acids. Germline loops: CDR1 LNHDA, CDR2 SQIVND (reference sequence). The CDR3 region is CASSIPRGLAADSYEQYF. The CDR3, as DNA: TGTGCCAGTAGTATACCCCGAGGACTAGCGGCTGACTCCTACGAGCAGTACTTC.

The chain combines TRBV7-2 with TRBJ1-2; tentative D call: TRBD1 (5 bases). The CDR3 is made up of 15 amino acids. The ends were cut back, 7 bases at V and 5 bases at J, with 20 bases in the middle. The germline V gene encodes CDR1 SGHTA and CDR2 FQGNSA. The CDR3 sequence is CASTQGADPTYGYTF. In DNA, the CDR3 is TGTGCCAGCACCCAAGGGGCGGATCCTACTTATGGCTACACCTTC.

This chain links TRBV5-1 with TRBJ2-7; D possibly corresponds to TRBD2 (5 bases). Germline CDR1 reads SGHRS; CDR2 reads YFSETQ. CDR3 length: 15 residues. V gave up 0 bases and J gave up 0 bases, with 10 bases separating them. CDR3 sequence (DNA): TGCGCCAGCAGCTTGGGAAGCGGAAGCTCCTACGAGCAGTACTTC. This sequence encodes CASSLGSGSSYEQYF.

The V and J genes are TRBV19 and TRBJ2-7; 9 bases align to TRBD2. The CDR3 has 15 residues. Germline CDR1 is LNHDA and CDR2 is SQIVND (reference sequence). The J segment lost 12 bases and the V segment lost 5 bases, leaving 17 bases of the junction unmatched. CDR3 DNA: TGTGCCAGTAGTTCAAATAGCGGGGGACCTGCCGAGAGGTACTTC. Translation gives CASSSNSGGPAERYF.

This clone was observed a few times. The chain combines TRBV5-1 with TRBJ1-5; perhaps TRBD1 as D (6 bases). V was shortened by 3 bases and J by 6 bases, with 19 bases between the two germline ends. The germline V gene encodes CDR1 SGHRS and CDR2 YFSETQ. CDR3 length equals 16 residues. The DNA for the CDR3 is TGCGCCAGCAGCTACTTGGAGTTGGGGGCCGGTCAGCCCCAGCATTTT. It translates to CASSYLELGAGQPQHF. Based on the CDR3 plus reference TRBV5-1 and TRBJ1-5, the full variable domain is KAGVTQTPRYLIKTRGQQVTLSCSPISGHRSVSWYQQTPGQGLQFLFEYFSETQRNKGNFPGRFSGRQFSNSRSEMNVSTLELGDSALYLCASSYLELGAGQPQHFGDGTRLSIL.

CDR3 sequence reads: CATSDFRKSPNTGELFF. The CDR3 region has the DNA TGTGCCACCAGTGATTTTAGAAAGAGTCCAAACACCGGGGAGCTGTTTTTT. The rearrangement joins TRBV24-1 to TRBJ2-2; D gene uncertain. The germline V and J ends were trimmed by 1 base and 2 bases, with 13 bases remaining between them. The CDR3 totals 17 residues. The germline gives CDR1 KGHDR, CDR2 SFDVKD.

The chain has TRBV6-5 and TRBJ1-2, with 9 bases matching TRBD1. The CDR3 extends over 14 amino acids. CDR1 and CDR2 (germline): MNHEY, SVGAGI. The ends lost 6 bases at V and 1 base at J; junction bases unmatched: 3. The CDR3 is CASRRGQGNYGYTF. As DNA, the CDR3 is TGTGCCAGCAGGAGGGGACAGGGTAACTATGGCTACACCTTC.

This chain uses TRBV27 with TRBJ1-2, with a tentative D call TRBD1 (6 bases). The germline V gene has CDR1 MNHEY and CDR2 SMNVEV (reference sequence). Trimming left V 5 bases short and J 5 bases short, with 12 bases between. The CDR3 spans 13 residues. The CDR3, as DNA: TGTGCCAGCAGTAAACAGGGAGGGTATGGCTACACCTTC. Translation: CASSKQGGYGYTF.

Here the CDR3 reads CASSLGTGGYTF. In nucleotides, the CDR3 is TGTGCCAGCAGTCTCGGGACAGGAGGCTACACCTTC. The rearrangement links TRBV12-3 or TRBV12-4 to TRBJ1-2, with 8 bases aligning to TRBD1. Unmatched junction bases numbered 4, after V lost 5 bases and J lost 8 bases. The CDR3 consists of 12 residues.

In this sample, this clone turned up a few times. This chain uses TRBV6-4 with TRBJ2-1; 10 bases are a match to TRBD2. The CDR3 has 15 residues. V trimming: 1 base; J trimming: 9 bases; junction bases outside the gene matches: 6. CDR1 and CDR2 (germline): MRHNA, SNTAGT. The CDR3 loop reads CASSDFGTSVGEQFF. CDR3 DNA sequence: TGTGCCAGCAGTGACTTTGGGACTAGCGTCGGTGAGCAGTTCTTC.

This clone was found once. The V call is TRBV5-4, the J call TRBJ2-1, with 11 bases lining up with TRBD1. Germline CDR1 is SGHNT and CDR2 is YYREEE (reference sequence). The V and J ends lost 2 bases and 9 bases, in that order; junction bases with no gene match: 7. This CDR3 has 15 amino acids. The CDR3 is CASSFPGTGGTEQFF. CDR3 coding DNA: TGTGCCAGCAGCTTCCCCGGGACAGGGGGGACTGAGCAGTTCTTC.